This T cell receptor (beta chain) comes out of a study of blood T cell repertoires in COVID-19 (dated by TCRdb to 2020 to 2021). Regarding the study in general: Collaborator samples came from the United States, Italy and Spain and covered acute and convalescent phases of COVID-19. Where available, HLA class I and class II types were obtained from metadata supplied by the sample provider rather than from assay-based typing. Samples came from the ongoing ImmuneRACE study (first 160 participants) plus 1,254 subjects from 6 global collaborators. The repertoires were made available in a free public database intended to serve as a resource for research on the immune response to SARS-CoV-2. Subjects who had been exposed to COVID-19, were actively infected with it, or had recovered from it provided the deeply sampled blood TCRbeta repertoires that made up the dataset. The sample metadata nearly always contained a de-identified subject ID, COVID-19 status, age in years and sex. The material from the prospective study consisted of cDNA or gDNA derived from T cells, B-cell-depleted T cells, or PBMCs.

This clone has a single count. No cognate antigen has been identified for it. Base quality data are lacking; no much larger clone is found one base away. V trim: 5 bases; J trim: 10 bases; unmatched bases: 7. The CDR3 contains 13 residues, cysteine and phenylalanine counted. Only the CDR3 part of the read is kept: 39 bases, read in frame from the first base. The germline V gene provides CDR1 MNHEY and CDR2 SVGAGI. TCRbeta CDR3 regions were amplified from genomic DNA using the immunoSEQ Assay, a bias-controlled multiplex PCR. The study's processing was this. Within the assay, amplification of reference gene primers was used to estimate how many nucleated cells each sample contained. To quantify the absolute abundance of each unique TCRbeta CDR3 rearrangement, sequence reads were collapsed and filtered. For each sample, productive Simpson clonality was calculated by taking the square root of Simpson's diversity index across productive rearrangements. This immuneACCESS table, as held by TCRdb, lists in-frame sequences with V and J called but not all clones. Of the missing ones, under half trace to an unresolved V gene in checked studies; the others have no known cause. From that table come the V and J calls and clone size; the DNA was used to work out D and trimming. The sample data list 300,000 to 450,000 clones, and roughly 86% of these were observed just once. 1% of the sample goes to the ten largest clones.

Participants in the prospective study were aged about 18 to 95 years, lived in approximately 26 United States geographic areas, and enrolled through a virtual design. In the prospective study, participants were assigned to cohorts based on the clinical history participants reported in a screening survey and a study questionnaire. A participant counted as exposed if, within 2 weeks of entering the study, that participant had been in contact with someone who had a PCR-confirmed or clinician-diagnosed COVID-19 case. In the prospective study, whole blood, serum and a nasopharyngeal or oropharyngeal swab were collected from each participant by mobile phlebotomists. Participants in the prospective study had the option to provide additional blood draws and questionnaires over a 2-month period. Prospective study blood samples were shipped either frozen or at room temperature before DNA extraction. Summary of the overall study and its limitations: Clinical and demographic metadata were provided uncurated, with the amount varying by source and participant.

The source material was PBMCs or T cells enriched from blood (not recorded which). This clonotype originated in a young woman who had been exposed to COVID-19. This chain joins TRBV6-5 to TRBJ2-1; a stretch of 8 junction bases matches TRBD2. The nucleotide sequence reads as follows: TGTGCCAGCAGTCAACTTCCGGGGGGGGAGCAGTTCTTC. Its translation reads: CASSQLPGGEQFF.